This T cell receptor (delta chain) was obtained from a study of gamma-delta T cells after stem cell transplantation. TCRdb redid clone calling on the RT-PCR reads using CATT. The sample lists almost 3,000 delta-chain clones, around 30% occurring once. Remarks on this clone: This likely came from a read error, as a far larger clone is one base away. At the DNA level, this CDR3 is encoded by other sequences in the same sample as well.

The CDR3 extends over 22 amino acids. From germline, CDR1 is GEAIGNYY and CDR2 EKD. The V end was cut by 0 bases, the J end by 1 base, with 24 bases between. This receptor was taken from a human donor. It is not recorded whose cells these are; they may come from a transplant donor. The rearrangement joins TRDV2 to TRDJ3; no clear D. Sample: gamma-delta T cells. The chain's CDR3 is CACDTAESLSAAGSWDTRQMFF. The CDR3 region has the DNA TGTGCCTGTGACACCGCCGAGTCTCTTAGCGCCGCAGGTTCCTGGGACACCCGACAGATGTTTTTC.